This section outlines one T cell receptor (beta chain) sequence together with its context. Its antigen is still unknown. The ends lost 5 bases at V and 3 bases at J; junction bases unmatched: 10. Looked up from germline, CDR1 is SQVTM and CDR2 is ANQGSEA. This CDR3 is 15 amino acids long. In the PCR, 60 Vbeta and 13 Jbeta primers were used. Method: immunoSEQ multiplex PCR; TCRdb's copy keeps in-frame clones and lacks some. Among around 200,000 clones listed, less than 80% were seen once. The entry originates in a study of cytomegalovirus exposure and HLA in healthy donors. Study results and caveats: The authors later linked a missense DCLRE1C variant to TCR beta V- and J-gene trimming. For presence/absence analyses, sequencing depth was assumed to be roughly uniform across donors.

The TCR comes from a middle-aged man in good health and CMV-seronegative. The chain employs TRBV29-1 and TRBJ2-3; 8 bases are shared with TRBD2. The sequenced sample consisted of PBMCs. In DNA, the CDR3 is TGCAGCGTTCTAAACGGGGGGGTGAGGACAGATACGCAGTATTTT. Residues: CSVLNGGVRTDTQYF.